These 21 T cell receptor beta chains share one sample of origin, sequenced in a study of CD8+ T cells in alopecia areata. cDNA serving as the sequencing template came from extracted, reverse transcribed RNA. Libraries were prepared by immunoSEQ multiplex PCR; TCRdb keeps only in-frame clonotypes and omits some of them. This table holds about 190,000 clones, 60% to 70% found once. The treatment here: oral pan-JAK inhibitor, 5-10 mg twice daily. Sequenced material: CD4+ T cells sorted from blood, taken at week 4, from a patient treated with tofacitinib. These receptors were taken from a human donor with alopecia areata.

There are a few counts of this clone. CDR3 bases: TGCGCCAGCAGCTCTGCGTTAGGGGGCGCGTTAGTTCGGGAGACCCAGTACTTC. Translation gives CASSSALGGALVRETQYF. This chain connects TRBV5-1 to TRBJ2-5; 7 nucleotides align to TRBD1. V lost 3 bases, J lost 5 bases, and 19 bases stayed unmatched. Per the germline V gene, CDR1 is SGHRS and CDR2 is YFSETQ. CDR3 length: 18 residues.

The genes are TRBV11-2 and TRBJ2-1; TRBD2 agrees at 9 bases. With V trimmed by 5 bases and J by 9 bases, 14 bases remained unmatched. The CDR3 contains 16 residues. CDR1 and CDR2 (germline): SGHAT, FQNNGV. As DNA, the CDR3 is TGTGCCAGCAGCCTTCCACCGAGCGGGAGGAAGAGTGAGCAGTTCTTC. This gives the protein CASSLPPSGRKSEQFF.

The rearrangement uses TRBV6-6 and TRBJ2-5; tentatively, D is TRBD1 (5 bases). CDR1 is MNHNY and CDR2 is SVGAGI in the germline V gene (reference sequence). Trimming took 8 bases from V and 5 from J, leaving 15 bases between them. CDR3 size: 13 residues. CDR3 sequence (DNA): TGTGCCAGCGAAAGGGGCCACGCTGAGACCCAGTACTTC. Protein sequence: CASERGHAETQYF.

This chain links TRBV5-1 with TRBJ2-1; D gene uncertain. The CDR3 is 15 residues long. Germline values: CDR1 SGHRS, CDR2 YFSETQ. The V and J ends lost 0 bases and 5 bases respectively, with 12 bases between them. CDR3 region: CASSLEGFQNNEQFF. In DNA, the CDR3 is TGCGCCAGCAGCTTGGAAGGGTTCCAAAACAATGAGCAGTTCTTC.

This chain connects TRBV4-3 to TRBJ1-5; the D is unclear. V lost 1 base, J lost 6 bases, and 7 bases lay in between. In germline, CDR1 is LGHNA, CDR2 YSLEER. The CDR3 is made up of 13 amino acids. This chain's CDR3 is CASSQGLTQPQHF. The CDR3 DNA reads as TGCGCCAGCAGCCAAGGCCTAACTCAGCCCCAGCATTTT.

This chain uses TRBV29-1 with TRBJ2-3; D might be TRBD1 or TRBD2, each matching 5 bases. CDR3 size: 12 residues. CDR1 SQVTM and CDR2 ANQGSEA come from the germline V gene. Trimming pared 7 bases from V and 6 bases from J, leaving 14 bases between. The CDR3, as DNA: TGCAGCGCGGGGACCGCCGGGGATACGCAGTATTTT. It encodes CSAGTAGDTQYF.

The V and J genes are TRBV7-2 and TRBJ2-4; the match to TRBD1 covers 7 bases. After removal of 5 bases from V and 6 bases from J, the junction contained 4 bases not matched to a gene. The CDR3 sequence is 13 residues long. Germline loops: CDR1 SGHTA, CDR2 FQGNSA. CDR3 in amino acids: CASSPRTGNIQYF. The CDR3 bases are TGTGCCAGCAGCCCTCGGACAGGAAACATTCAGTACTTC.

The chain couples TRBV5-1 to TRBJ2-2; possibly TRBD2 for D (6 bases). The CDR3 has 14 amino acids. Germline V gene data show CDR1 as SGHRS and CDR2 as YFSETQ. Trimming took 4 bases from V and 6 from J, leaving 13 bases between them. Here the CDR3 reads CASSRGTSAGELFF. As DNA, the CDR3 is TGCGCCAGCAGCCGCGGGACTTCTGCCGGGGAGCTGTTTTTT.

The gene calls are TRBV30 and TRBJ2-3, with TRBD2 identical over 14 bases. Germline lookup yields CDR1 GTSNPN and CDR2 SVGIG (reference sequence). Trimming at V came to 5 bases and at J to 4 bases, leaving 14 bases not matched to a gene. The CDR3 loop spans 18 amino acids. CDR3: CAWEATDRLAGGSDTQYF. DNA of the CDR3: TGTGCCTGGGAGGCGACAGATAGACTAGCGGGAGGGTCAGATACGCAGTATTTT.

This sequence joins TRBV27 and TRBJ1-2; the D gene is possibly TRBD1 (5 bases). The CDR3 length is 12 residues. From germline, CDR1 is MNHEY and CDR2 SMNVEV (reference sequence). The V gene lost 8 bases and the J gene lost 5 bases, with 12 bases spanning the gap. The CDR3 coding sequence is TGTGCCAGCGACCAAGCAGGGTATGGCTACACCTTC. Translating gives CASDQAGYGYTF.

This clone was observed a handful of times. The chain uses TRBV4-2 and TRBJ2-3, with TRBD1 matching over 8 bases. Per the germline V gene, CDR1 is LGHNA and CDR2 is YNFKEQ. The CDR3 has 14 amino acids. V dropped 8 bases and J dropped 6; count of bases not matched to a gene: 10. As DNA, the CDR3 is TGTGCCAGCTGCCGGGACAGGCATTGGGATACGCAGTATTTT. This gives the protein CASCRDRHWDTQYF.

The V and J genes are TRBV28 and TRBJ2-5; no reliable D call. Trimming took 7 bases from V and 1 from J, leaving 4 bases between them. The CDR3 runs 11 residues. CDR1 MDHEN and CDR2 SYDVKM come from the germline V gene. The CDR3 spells CASNSQETQYF. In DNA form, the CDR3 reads TGTGCCAGCAACAGCCAAGAGACCCAGTACTTC.

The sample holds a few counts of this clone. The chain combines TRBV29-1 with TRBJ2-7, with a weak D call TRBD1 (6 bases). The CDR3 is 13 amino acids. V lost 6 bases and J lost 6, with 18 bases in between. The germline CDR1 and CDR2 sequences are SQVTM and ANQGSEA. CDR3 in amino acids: CSVGNSGRGEQYF. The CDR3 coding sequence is TGCAGCGTCGGGAACTCGGGCAGGGGCGAGCAGTACTTC.

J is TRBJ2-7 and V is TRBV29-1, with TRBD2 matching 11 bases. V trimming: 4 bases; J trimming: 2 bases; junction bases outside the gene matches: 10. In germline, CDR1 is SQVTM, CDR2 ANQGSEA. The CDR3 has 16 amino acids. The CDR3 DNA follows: TGCAGCGTTGGAGAGTGGGGACTAGCGGAGACCTACGAGCAGTACTTC. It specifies CSVGEWGLAETYEQYF.

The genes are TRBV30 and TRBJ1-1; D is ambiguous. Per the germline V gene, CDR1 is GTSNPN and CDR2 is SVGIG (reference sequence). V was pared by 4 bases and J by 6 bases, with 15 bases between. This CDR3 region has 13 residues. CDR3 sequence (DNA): TGTGCCTGGACGAGGCAGACATACGCTGAAGCTTTCTTT. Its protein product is CAWTRQTYAEAFF.

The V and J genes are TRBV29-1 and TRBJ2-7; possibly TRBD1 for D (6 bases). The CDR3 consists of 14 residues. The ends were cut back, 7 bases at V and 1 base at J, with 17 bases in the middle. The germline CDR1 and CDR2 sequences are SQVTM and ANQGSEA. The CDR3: CSGKTGSDSYEQYF. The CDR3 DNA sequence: TGCAGCGGCAAAACAGGGAGCGATTCCTACGAGCAGTACTTC.

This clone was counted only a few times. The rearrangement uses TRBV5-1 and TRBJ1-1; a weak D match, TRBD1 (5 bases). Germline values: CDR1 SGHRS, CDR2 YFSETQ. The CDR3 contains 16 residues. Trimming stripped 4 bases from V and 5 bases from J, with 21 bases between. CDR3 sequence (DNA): TGCGCCAGCAGCCTGACTGCGGGGGAGGGCGGAACTGAAGCTTTCTTT. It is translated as CASSLTAGEGGTEAFF.

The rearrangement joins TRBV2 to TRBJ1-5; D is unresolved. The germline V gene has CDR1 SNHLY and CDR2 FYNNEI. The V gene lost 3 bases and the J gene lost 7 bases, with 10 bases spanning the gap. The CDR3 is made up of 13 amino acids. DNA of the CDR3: TGTGCCAGCAGTGAGGAGGGTTCGCAGCCCCAGCATTTT. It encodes CASSEEGSQPQHF.

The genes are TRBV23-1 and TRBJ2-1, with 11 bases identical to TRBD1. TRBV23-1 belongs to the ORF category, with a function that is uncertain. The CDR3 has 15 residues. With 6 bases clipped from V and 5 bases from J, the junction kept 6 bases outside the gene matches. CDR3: CASSPRDRGNNEQFF. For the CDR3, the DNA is TGCGCCAGCAGCCCCCGGGACAGGGGGAACAATGAGCAGTTCTTC.

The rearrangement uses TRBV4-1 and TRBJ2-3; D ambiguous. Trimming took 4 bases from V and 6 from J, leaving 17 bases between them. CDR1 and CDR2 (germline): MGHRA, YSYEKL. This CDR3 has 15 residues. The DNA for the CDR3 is TGCGCCAGCAGCCTCTCCACTTCCCCCTTGGATACGCAGTATTTT. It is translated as CASSLSTSPLDTQYF.

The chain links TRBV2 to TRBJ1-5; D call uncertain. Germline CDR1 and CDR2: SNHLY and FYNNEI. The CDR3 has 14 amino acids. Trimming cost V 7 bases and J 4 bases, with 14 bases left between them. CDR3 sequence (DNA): TGTGCCAGCAACTTAGGTATCTCGAATCAGCCCCAGCATTTT. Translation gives CASNLGISNQPQHF.